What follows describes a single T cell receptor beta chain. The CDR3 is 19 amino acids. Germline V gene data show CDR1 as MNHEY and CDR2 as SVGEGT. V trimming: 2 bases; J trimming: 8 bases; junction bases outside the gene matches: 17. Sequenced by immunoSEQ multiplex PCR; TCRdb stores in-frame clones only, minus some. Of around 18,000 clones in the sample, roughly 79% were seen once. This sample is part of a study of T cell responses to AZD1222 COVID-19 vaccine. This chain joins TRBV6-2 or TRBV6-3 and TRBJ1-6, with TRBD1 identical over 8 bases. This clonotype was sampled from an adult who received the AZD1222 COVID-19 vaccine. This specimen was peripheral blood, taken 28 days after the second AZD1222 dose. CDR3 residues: CASSYVISLDREEDSPLHF. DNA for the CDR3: TGTGCCAGCAGTTACGTTATCAGTCTGGACAGGGAAGAGGATTCACCCCTCCACTTT.